This T cell receptor (beta chain) came from a study of cytomegalovirus exposure and HLA in healthy donors. General study results and limits: Compared with the roughly 670-donor mean, an Asian-associated ancestry cluster reportedly had fewer N-insertions, according to a later analysis. It was shown in a later analysis that HLA-associated TCR beta chains were more clonally expanded than other, equally common chains. It was in a later analysis that TCR association rates were seen to vary by HLA locus, highest for DRB1 and lowest for HLA-C.

Turning to this clone: Its cognate antigen is unknown.

Trimming cost V 1 base and J 4 bases; bases outside gene matches: 6. Germline CDR1 reads LNHNV; CDR2 reads YYDKDF (reference sequence). The CDR3 extends over 16 amino acids. 60 Vbeta and 13 Jbeta primers were used in PCR. The repertoire was sequenced with immunoSEQ multiplex PCR; TCRdb's copy has only in-frame clones and lacks some. Of 100,000 to 130,000 clones detected, 82% appear once; the ten largest clones hold 2% to 3%. The chain employs TRBV15 and TRBJ1-4; 7 positions match TRBD1. This receptor was obtained from a man younger than 45 in good health and CMV-seropositive. Specimen: PBMCs. As DNA, the CDR3 is TGTGCCACCAGCAGAGGTCAGACAGGGCTTAATGAAAAACTGTTTTTT. Its protein is CATSRGQTGLNEKLFF.